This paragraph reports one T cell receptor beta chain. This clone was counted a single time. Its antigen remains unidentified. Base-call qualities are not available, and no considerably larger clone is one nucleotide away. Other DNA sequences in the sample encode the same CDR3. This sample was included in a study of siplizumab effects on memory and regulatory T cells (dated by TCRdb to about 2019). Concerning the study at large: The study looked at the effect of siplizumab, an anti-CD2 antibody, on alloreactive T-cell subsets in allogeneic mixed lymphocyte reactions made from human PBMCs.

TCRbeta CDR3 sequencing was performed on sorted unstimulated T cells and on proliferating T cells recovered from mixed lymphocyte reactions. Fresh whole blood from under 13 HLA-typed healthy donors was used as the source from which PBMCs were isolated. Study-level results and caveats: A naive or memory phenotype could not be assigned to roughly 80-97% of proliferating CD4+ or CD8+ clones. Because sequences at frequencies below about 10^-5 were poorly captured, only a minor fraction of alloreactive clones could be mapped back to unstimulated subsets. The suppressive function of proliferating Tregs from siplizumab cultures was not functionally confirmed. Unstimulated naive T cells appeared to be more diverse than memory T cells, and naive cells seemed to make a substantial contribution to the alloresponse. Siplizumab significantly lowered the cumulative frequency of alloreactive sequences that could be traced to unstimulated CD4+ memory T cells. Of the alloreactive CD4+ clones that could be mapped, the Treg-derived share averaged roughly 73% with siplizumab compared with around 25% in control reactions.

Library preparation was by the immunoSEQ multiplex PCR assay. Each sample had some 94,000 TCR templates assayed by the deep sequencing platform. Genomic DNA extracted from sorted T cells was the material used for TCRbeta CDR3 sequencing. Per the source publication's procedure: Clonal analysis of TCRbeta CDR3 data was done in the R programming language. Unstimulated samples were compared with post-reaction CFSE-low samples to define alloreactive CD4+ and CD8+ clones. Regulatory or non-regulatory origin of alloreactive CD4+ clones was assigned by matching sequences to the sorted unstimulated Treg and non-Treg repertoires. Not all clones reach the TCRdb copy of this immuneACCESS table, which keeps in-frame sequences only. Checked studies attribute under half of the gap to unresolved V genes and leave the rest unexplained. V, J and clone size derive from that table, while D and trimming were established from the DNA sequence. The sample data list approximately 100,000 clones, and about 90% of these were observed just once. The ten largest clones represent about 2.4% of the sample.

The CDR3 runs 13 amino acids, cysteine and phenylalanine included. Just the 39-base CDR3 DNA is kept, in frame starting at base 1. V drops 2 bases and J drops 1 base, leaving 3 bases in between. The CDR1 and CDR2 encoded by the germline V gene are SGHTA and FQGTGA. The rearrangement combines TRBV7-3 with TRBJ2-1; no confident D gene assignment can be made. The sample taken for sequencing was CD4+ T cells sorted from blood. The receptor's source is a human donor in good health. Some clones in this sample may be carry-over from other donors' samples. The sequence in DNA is TGTGCCAGCAGCTTAGGATCCTACAATGAGCAGTTCTTC. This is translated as CASSLGSYNEQFF.